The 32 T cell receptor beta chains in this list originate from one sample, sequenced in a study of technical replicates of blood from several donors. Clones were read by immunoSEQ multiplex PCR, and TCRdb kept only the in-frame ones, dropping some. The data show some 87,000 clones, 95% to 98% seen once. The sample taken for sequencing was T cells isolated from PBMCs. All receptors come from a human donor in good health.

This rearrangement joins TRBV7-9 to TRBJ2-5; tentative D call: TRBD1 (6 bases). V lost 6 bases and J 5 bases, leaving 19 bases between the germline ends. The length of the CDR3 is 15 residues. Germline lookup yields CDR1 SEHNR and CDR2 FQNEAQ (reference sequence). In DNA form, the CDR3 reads TGTGCCAGCAGTTCGACGACAGGATGGGGGGAGACCCAGTACTTC. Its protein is CASSSTTGWGETQYF.

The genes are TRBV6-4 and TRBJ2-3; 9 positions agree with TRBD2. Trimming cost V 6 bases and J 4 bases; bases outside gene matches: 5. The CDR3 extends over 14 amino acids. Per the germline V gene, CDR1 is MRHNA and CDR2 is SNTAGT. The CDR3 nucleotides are TGTGCCAGCAGAGCGGGAGGAGGAGCAGATACGCAGTATTTT. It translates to CASRAGGGADTQYF.

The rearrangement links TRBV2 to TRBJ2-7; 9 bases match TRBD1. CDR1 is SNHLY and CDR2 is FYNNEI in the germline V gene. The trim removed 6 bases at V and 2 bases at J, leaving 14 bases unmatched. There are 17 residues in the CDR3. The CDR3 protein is CASSPILPGQGPYEQYF. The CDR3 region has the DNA TGTGCCAGCAGCCCGATATTACCGGGACAGGGACCCTACGAGCAGTACTTC.

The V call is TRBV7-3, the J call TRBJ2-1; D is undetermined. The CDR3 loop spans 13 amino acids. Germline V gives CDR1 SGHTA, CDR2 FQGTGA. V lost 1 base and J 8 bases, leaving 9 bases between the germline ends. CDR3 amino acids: CASSLNSADEQFF. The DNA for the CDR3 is TGTGCCAGCAGCTTAAACTCCGCCGATGAGCAGTTCTTC. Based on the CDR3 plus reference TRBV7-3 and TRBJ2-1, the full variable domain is GAGVSQTPSNKVTEKGKYVELRCDPISGHTALYWYRQSLGQGPEFLIYFQGTGAADDSGLPNDRFFAVRPEGSVSTLKIQRTERGDSAVYLCASSLNSADEQFFGPGTRLTVL.

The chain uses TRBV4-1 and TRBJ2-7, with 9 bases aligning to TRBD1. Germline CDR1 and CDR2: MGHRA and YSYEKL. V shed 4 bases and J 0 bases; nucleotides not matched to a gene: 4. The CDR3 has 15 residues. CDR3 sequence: CASSLRDRDSYEQYF. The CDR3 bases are TGCGCCAGCAGCCTCCGGGACAGGGACTCCTACGAGCAGTACTTC.

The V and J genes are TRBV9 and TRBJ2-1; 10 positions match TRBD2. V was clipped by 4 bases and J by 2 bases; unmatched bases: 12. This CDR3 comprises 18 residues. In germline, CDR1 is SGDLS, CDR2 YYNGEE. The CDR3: CASSHRYKSGGAYNEQFF. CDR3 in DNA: TGTGCCAGCAGCCACAGATACAAAAGCGGGGGGGCCTACAATGAGCAGTTCTTC.

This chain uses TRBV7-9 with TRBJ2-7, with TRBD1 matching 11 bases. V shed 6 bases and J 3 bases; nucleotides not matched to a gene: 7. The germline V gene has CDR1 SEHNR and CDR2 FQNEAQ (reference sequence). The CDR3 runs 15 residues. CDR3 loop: CASSPGTGGHYEQYF. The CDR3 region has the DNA TGTGCCAGCAGTCCCGGGACAGGGGGACACTACGAGCAGTACTTC.

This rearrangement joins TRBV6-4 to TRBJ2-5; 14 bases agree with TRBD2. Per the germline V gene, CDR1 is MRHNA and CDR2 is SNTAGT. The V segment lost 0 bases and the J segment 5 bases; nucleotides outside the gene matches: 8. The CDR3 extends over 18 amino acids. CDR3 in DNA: TGTGCCAGCAGTGACTCGGGGCGACTAGCGGGGGGGCGGGAGACCCAGTACTTC. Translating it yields CASSDSGRLAGGRETQYF.

In nucleotides, the CDR3 is TGCGCCAGCAGCCCGGGACAGGGGAGCTCCTACGAGCAGTACTTC. Translating it yields CASSPGQGSSYEQYF. V usage is TRBV10-1 and J usage is TRBJ2-7; 10 bases line up with TRBD1. This CDR3 region has 15 residues. J gave up 0 bases and V 6 bases, and 5 bases lay outside the gene matches. Per germline, CDR1 WNHNN and CDR2 SYGVQD (reference sequence).

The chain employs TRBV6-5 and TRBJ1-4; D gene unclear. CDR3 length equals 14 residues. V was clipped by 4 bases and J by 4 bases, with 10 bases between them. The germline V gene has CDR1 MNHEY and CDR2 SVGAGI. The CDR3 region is CASSSEEFNEKLFF. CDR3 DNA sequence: TGTGCCAGCAGTTCCGAGGAGTTTAATGAAAAACTGTTTTTT.

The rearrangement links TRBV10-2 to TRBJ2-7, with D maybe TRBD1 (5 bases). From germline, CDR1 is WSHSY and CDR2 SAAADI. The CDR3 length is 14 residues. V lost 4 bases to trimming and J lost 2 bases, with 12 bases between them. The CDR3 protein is CASSGYRTPYEQYF. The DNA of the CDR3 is TGCGCCAGCAGTGGGTACAGGACCCCCTACGAGCAGTACTTC.

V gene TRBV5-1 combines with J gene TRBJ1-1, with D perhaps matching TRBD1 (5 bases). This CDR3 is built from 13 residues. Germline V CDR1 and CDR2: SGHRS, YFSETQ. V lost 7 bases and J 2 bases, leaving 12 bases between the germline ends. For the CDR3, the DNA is TGCGCCAGCCAAGACAGTTTTAACACTGAAGCTTTCTTT. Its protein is CASQDSFNTEAFF. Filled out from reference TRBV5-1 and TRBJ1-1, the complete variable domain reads KAGVTQTPRYLIKTRGQQVTLSCSPISGHRSVSWYQQTPGQGLQFLFEYFSETQRNKGNFPGRFSGRQFSNSRSEMNVSTLELGDSALYLCASQDSFNTEAFFGQGTRLTVV.

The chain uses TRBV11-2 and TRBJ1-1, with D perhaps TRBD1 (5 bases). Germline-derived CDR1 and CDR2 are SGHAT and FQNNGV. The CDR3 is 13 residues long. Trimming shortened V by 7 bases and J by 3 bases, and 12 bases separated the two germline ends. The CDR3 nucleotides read TGTGCCAGCAACCCCCCCAGGGACACTGAAGCTTTCTTT. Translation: CASNPPRDTEAFF.

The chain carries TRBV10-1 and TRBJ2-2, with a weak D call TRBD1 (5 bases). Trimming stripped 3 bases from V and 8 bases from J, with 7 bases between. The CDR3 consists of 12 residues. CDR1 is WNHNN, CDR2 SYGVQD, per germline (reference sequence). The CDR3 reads CASSDWTGELFF. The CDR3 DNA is TGCGCCAGCAGTGATTGGACAGGGGAGCTGTTTTTT.

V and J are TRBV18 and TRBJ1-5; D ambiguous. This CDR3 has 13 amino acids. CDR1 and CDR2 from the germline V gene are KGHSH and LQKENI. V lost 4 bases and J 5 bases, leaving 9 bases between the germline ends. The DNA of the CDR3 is TGTGCCAGCTCACTAGAGTCGGATCAGCCCCAGCATTTT. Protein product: CASSLESDQPQHF.

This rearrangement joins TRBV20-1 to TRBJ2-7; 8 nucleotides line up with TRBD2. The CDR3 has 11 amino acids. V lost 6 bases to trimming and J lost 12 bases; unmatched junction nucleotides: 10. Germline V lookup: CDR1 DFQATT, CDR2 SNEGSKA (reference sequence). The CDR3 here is CSARESGSMYF. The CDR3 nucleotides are TGCAGTGCCCGAGAAAGCGGGAGCATGTACTTC.

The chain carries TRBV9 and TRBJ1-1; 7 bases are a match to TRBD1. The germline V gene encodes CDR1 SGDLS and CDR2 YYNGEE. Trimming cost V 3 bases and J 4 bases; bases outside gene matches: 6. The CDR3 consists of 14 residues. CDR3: CASSGPTGTTEAFF. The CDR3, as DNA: TGTGCCAGCAGCGGACCGACAGGGACCACTGAAGCTTTCTTT.

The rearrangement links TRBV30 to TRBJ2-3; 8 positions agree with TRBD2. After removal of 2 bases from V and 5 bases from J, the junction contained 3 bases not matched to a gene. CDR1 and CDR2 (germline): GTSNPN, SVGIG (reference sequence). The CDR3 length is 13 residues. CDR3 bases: TGTGCCTGGAGTTTCGGGGGGGGAGATACGCAGTATTTT. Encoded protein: CAWSFGGGDTQYF.

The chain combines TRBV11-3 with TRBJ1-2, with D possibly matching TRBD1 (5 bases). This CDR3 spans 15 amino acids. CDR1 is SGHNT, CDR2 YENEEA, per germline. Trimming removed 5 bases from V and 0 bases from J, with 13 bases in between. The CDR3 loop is CASSPFPTANYGYTF. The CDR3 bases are TGTGCCAGCAGCCCCTTCCCGACAGCTAACTATGGCTACACCTTC.

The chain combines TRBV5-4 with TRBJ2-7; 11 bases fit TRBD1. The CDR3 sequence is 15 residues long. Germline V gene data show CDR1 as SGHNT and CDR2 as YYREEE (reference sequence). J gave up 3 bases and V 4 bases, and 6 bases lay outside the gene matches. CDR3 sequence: CASSPRTGGFYEQYF. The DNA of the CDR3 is TGTGCCAGCAGCCCCCGGACAGGGGGCTTCTACGAGCAGTACTTC.

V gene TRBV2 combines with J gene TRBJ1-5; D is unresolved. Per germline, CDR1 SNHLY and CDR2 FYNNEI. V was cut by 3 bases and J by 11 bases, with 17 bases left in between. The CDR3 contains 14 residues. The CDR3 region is CASSDGLARSTQHF. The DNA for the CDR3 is TGTGCCAGCAGTGACGGACTTGCCCGCAGCACCCAGCATTTT.

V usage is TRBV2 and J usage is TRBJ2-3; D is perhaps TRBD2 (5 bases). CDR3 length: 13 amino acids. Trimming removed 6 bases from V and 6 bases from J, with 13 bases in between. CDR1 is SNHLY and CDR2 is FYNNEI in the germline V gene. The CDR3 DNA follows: TGTGCCAGCAGGGGTGGACTCCGTGATACGCAGTATTTT. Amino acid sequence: CASRGGLRDTQYF.

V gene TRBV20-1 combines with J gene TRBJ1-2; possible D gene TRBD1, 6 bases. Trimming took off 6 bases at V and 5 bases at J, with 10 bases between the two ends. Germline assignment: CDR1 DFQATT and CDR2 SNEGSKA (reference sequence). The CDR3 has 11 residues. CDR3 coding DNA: TGCAGTGCCTTGCAGGGGTATGGCTACACCTTC. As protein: CSALQGYGYTF.

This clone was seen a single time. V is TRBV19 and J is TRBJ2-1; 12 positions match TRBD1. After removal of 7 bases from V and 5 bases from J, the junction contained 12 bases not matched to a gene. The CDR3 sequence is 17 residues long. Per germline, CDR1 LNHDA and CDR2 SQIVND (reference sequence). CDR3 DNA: TGTGCCAGTACCCGGTTGTCCGGGACAGGGGGCCACAATGAGCAGTTCTTC. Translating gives CASTRLSGTGGHNEQFF.

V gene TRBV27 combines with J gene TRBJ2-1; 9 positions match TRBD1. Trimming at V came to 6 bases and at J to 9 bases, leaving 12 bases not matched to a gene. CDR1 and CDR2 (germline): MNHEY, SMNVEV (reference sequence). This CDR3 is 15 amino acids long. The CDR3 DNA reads TGTGCCAGCAGGACAGGGGGGACGGTACCGGCTGAGCAGTTCTTC. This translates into CASRTGGTVPAEQFF.

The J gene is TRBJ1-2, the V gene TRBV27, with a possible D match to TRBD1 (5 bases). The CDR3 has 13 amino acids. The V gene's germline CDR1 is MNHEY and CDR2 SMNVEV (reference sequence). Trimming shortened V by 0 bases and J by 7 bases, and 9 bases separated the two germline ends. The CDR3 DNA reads TGTGCCAGCAGTTTATCCGCTAGGGGTGGCTACACCTTC. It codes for CASSLSARGGYTF.

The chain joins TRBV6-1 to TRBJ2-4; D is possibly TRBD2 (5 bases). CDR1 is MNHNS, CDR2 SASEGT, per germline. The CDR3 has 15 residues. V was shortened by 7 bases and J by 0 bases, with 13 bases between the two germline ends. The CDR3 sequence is CASTLERLAKNIQYF. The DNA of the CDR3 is TGTGCCAGCACCCTGGAGCGGCTAGCCAAAAACATTCAGTACTTC.

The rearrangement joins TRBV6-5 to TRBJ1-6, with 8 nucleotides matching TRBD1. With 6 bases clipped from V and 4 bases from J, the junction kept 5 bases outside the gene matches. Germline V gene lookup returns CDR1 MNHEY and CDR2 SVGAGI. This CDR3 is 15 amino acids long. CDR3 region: CASRRTGRYNSPLHF. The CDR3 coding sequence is TGTGCCAGCAGGCGGACAGGGAGGTATAATTCACCCCTCCACTTT.

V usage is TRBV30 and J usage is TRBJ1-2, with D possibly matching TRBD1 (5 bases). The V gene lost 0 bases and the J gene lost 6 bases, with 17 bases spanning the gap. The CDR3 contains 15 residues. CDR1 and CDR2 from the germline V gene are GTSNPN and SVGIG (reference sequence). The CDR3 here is CAWSVSLGLLDGYTF. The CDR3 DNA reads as TGTGCCTGGAGTGTATCCTTGGGACTTCTGGATGGCTACACCTTC.

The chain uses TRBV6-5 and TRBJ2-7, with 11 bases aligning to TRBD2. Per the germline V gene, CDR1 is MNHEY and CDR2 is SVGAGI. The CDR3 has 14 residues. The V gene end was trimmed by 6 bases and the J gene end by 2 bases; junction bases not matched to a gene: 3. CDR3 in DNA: TGTGCCAGCAGGTGGACTAGCGGGCCCTACGAGCAGTACTTC. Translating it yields CASRWTSGPYEQYF.

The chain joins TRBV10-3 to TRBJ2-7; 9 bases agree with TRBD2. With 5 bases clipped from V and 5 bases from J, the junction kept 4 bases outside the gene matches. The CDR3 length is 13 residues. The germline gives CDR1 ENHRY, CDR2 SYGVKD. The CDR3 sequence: CAISPGLAHEQYF. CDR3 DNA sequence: TGTGCCATCAGTCCGGGACTAGCCCACGAGCAGTACTTC.

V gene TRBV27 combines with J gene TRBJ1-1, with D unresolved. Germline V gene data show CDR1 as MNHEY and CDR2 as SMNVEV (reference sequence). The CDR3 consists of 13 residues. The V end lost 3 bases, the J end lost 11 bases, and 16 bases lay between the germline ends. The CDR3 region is CASSFGPVTGAFF. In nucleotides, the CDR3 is TGTGCCAGCAGTTTCGGGCCTGTGACGGGGGCTTTCTTT.